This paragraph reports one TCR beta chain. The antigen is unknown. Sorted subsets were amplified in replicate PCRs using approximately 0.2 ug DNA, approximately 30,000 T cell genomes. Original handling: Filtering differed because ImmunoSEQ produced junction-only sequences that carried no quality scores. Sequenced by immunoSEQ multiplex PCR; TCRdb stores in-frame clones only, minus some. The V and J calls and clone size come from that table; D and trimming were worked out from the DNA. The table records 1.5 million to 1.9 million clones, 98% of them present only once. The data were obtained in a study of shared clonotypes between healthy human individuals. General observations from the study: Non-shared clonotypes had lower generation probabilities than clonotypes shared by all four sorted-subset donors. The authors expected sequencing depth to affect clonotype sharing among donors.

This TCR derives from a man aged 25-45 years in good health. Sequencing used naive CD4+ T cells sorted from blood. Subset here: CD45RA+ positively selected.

DNA of the CDR3: TGCGCCAGCAGACACCAAATCGGGACGCGATCCTCTGGGGCCAACGTCCTGACTTTC. Translation: CASRHQIGTRSSGANVLTF. The chain links TRBV5-1 to TRBJ2-6; D possibly uses TRBD1 or TRBD2 (5 bases each). The CDR3 length is 19 residues. The germline V gene has CDR1 SGHRS and CDR2 YFSETQ. V lost 5 bases, J lost 0 bases, and 21 bases lay in between.